The rows below give T cell receptor beta chains drawn from one sample of a study of T cell repertoires in cytomegalovirus infection. TCRdb re-called the reads with MiXCR, one entry per CDR3 protein. The table has a few hundred thousand distinct CDR3 sequences, 8% to 10% seen once. Sequenced sample: PBMCs. These receptors were collected from a human donor in good health (CMV status not recorded). Some clones in this sample may be carry-over from other donors' samples. Each CDR3 is given with its conserved first and last residue. The D gene is left open where the match is weak. Size is omitted from some rows. Given values are once, few, many or a class for expanded clones.

size	V	J	D	DNA	CDR3
NA	TRBV19	TRBJ1-5	NA	TGTGCCAGTAGTATCGGCCGGGGGTGGGGCAATCAGCCCCAGCATTTT	CASSIGRGWGNQPQHF
many	TRBV7-2	TRBJ1-2	NA	TGTGCCAGCAGCGGAGGAGACGGTTATGGCTACACCTTC	CASSGGDGYGYTF
few	TRBV27	TRBJ1-2	NA	TGTGCCAGCAGTTTATTGGGACAAATGAGTGGCTACACCTTC	CASSLLGQMSGYTF
many	TRBV7-2	TRBJ2-3	TRBD2	TGTGCCAGCAGCTTGGGACTAGCGGGAGTCCGAGGTACGCAGTATTTT	CASSLGLAGVRGTQYF
few	TRBV5-6	TRBJ2-7	NA	TGTGCCAGCAGCCTATTGACAGAATACTACGAGCAGTACTTC	CASSLLTEYYEQYF
NA	TRBV9	TRBJ1-6	NA	TGTGCCAGCAGCGAGCAGGGTTCCTATAATTCACCCCTCCACTTT	CASSEQGSYNSPLHF
many	TRBV7-6	TRBJ1-3	NA	TGTGCCAGCAGCTTAGAGGCCCGGGGAAACACCATATATTTT	CASSLEARGNTIYF
NA	TRBV4-1	TRBJ1-6	NA	TGCGCCAGCAGCCAAGTCAGGGAGAGGGCTAATTCACCCCTCCACTTT	CASSQVRERANSPLHF
few	TRBV7-2	TRBJ1-5	NA	TGTGCCAGCAGCTCCGTCCTGGGGTCTCAGCCCCAGCATTTT	CASSSVLGSQPQHF
many	TRBV10-3	TRBJ1-4	NA	TGTGCCATCAGTGAAGGGGTCCATGAAAAACTGTTTTTT	CAISEGVHEKLFF
many	TRBV29-1	TRBJ2-7	NA	TGCAGCGTTGTTTCGGGGCGCTCCTACGAGCAGTACTTC	CSVVSGRSYEQYF
few	TRBV29-1	TRBJ1-1	TRBD1	TGCAGCGTTGGACTGGGACAGTTGAACACTGAAGCTTTCTTT	CSVGLGQLNTEAFF
NA	TRBV6-6	TRBJ2-1	TRBD1	TGTGCCAGCAGTCGACGGGGACAGGGGGCTCGGAATGAGCAGTTCTTC	CASSRRGQGARNEQFF
NA	TRBV15	TRBJ1-4	TRBD1	TGTGCCACCAGCAGAGGAACCGGGACAGGGGTCGAAAAACTGTTTTTT	CATSRGTGTGVEKLFF
NA	TRBV4-3	TRBJ1-4	NA	TGCGCCAGCAGCCAACTCCGGGTAGAGAGTGAAAAACTGTTTTTT	CASSQLRVESEKLFF
few	TRBV19	TRBJ1-1	NA	TGTGCCAGTATCCCCCCGGGCAGATACGAAGCTTTCTTT	CASIPPGRYEAFF
NA	TRBV10-3	TRBJ2-5	NA	TGTGCCATCAGTGACGGGGGGCGAGAGACCCAGTACTTC	CAISDGGRETQYF
many	TRBV7-9	TRBJ2-3	TRBD2	TGTGCCAGCAGCGAACGACTAGCGGGAGTGTTGACAGATACGCAGTATTTT	CASSERLAGVLTDTQYF
NA	TRBV24-1	TRBJ2-1	TRBD1	TGTGCCACCAGTGATTTGACGGGACAGGGGGCCATGGATGAGCAGTTCTTC	CATSDLTGQGAMDEQFF
many	TRBV7-2	TRBJ2-1	NA	TGTGCCAGCAGCTTAGCTAGGGGGGAGCAGTTCTTC	CASSLARGEQFF
many	TRBV7-2	TRBJ2-2	TRBD2	TGTGCCAGCAGCCGAACCGGACTAGTAGGGACCGGGGAGCTGTTTTTT	CASSRTGLVGTGELFF
NA	TRBV7-2	TRBJ1-3	TRBD1	TGTGCCAGCAGCTCCAGGGGGTACTCTGGAAACACCATATATTTT	CASSSRGYSGNTIYF
few	TRBV7-3	TRBJ2-3	NA	TGTGCCAGCAGCTCCAACCTGGCTAGCACAGATACGCAGTATTTT	CASSSNLASTDTQYF
NA	TRBV29-1	TRBJ2-1	TRBD2	TGCAGCGTATTTCGACTAGCGGGGAGGAATGAGCAGTTCTTC	CSVFRLAGRNEQFF
few	TRBV7-9	TRBJ1-2	NA	TGTGCCAGCAGGGAGGATACCGCGGCTGTAAAATACTATGGCTACACCTTC	CASREDTAAVKYYGYTF
many	TRBV7-2	TRBJ2-5	NA	TGTGCCAGCAGCTTAGTCCGGAGGGAAGAGACCCAGTACTTC	CASSLVRREETQYF
many	TRBV28	TRBJ2-3	TRBD1	TGTGCCAGCAGTTTGACAGGGGGGTATGGCACAGATACGCAGTATTTT	CASSLTGGYGTDTQYF
many	TRBV28	TRBJ1-1	TRBD1	TGTGCCAGCAGTCGACCGGGACAGGGGCGGGGAACTGAAGCTTTCTTT	CASSRPGQGRGTEAFF
few	TRBV6-8	TRBJ2-2	TRBD2	TGTGCCAGCAGCCGAATCAGCGGGGGGACCGGGGAGCTGTTTTTT	CASSRISGGTGELFF
many	TRBV27	TRBJ1-3	TRBD1	TGTGCCAGCAGTTTGAGACAGGGGCCTCTATATTTT	CASSLRQGPLYF
few	TRBV20-1	TRBJ2-1	TRBD2	TGCAGTGCTAGTCTAGCGGGGGGGGAGCAGTTCTTC	CSASLAGGEQFF
NA	TRBV11-3	TRBJ2-2	NA	TGTGCCAGCAGCCCGCGGATTGGTATCGGGGAGCTGTTTTTT	CASSPRIGIGELFF
many	TRBV7-8	TRBJ1-1	NA	TGTGCCAGCAGCTTACCCGGGACTTCCCTGGGCACTGAAGCTTTCTTT	CASSLPGTSLGTEAFF
many	TRBV7-8	TRBJ2-1	NA	TGTGCCAGCAGCTTAGCGCGGGTATCCTACAATGAGCAGTTCTTC	CASSLARVSYNEQFF
many	TRBV11-2	TRBJ2-3	NA	TGTGCCAGCAGCTTACGCCCCTCTAGCACAGATACGCAGTATTTT	CASSLRPSSTDTQYF
many	TRBV6-2/TRBV6-3	TRBJ1-5	NA	TGTGCCAGCAGCTACGCCCTTATCAATCAGCCCCAGCATTTT	CASSYALINQPQHF
few	TRBV19	TRBJ1-5	TRBD1	TGTGCCAGCACGACAGGGGGTTGGGATCAGCCCCAGCATTTT	CASTTGGWDQPQHF
NA	TRBV19	TRBJ2-1	NA	TGTGCCAGTAGTATAGGGTACAATGAGCAGTTCTTC	CASSIGYNEQFF
many	TRBV7-2	TRBJ2-7	NA	TGTGCCAGCAGCGAAGGGTACTACGAGCAGTACTTC	CASSEGYYEQYF
many	TRBV12-3/TRBV12-4	TRBJ1-1	TRBD1	TGTGCCAGCAGTCCAAGGACAGGGGCGAACACTGAAGCTTTCTTT	CASSPRTGANTEAFF
many	TRBV7-2	TRBJ2-1	NA	TGTGCCAGCAGCCTGACCTCCTACAATGAGCAGTTCTTC	CASSLTSYNEQFF
NA	TRBV28	TRBJ1-2	NA	TGTGCCAGCAGCCCCGGGACTCCATATGGCTACACCTTC	CASSPGTPYGYTF
many	TRBV28	TRBJ1-2	NA	TGTGCCAGCAGAGAGGGACGGATCTATGGCTACACCTTC	CASREGRIYGYTF
few	TRBV30	TRBJ1-5	NA	TGTGCCTGGAGTGGGGGGCTGAATCAGCCCCAGCATTTT	CAWSGGLNQPQHF
few	TRBV30	TRBJ2-7	TRBD1	TGTGCCTGGAGTCTATACGGGACAGGGTCCTACGAGCAGTACTTC	CAWSLYGTGSYEQYF
NA	TRBV7-3	TRBJ2-5	NA	TGTGCCAGCAGCCAAGTCGGGGGTTCGCCCCAAGAGACCCGGTACTTC	CASSQVGGSPQETRYF
few	TRBV7-9	TRBJ2-5	TRBD2	TGTGCCAGCAGCTTATTAATGGGAGGGAAACAGACCCAGTACTTC	CASSLLMGGKQTQYF
many	TRBV7-6	TRBJ2-1	TRBD2	TGTGCCAGCAGCCCGCTGCGGGGGGCAGACAATGAGCAGTTCTTC	CASSPLRGADNEQFF
NA	TRBV6-1	TRBJ1-1	NA	TGTGCCAGCAGTGAACTGGGGGGATCGGCTTTCTTT	CASSELGGSAFF
NA	TRBV7-9	TRBJ2-5	NA	TGTGCCAGCAGCTTCGAGATGGTGCAGGCATACCAAGAGACCCAGTACTTC	CASSFEMVQAYQETQYF
many	TRBV12-3/TRBV12-4	TRBJ2-7	TRBD2	TGTGCCAGCAGTCGCCTTAGCGGGGGGGGCTCCTACGAGCAGTACTTC	CASSRLSGGGSYEQYF
NA	TRBV6-6	TRBJ2-1	TRBD2	TGTGCCAGCAGTTACCTCAGGACTAGTTCGGTTGAGCAGTTCTTC	CASSYLRTSSVEQFF
many	TRBV7-2	TRBJ2-2	NA	TGTGCCAGCAGCCCAAATGGCCTCGCCGGGGAGCTGTTTTTT	CASSPNGLAGELFF
many	TRBV19	TRBJ2-7	NA	TGTGCCAGTAGTATTGACGGCTACGAGCAGTACTTC	CASSIDGYEQYF
few	TRBV12-3/TRBV12-4	TRBJ1-1	NA	TGTGCCAGCAGTCCCCACCGACAGGAAGCTTTCTTT	CASSPHRQEAFF
many	TRBV6-1	TRBJ1-2	NA	TGTGCCAGCAGTGAATTCCGGGCCCGTGGGTATGGCTACACCTTC	CASSEFRARGYGYTF
few	TRBV5-4	TRBJ2-3	TRBD2	TGTGCCAGCAGCCAACCCTCGAGCGGGAGAATGACAGATACGCAGTATTTT	CASSQPSSGRMTDTQYF
few	TRBV19	TRBJ2-1	TRBD1	TGTGCCAGTAGTATAGAAATCGGCAGGGGGTACAATGAGCAGTTCTTC	CASSIEIGRGYNEQFF
NA	TRBV10-3	TRBJ2-7	NA	TGTGCCATCACCGGGGACGGGTACGAGCAGTACTTC	CAITGDGYEQYF
many	TRBV7-2	TRBJ1-1	NA	TGTGCCAGCAGCTTAGGGGCTTTGAGGGGGGCGAGGGACACTGAAGCTTTCTTT	CASSLGALRGARDTEAFF